This TCR beta chain is drawn from a study of T cell responses to AZD1222 COVID-19 vaccine. General study points: Donor demographics were predominantly white British with a female majority; clonal diversity may be underestimated. In all cases, repertoires were sampled only after the peak T cell response. The span of vaccine-associated CD4 TCRs extended across spike, with dominance at 160-218 and 743-854.

V lost 5 bases, J lost 0 bases, and 10 bases lay in between. The CDR3 has 14 residues. The germline V gene has CDR1 SGHTA and CDR2 FQGNSA. To note about this clone: Its antigen remains unidentified.

Libraries were prepared by immunoSEQ multiplex PCR; TCRdb keeps only in-frame clonotypes and omits some of them. Of about 76,000 clones detected, about 74% appear once; the ten largest clones hold roughly 29%. The gene calls are TRBV7-2 and TRBJ1-2; no clear D gene. The sequence derives from an adult who received the MenACWY meningococcal vaccine as a control. Sequencing used peripheral blood, obtained 28 days after the second dose of the MenACWY control vaccine. The CDR3 nucleotides are TGTGCCAGCAGCCCGGACTCTTCTAACTATGGCTACACCTTC. It encodes CASSPDSSNYGYTF.